What follows are 18 T cell receptor beta chains derived from one specimen sequenced in a study of shared T cell receptors in the human thymus. Measured with immunoSEQ multiplex PCR; TCRdb has only the in-frame clones, and not every one. The repertoire has hundreds of thousands of clones, around 87% of them found once; the top ten carry approximately 0.01%. The data were also submitted as part of a second study, on human thymus T cells.

The specimen was thymocytes. These receptors all come from a boy younger than two with a congenital heart defect.

The chain has TRBV4-2 and TRBJ2-7, with 14 bases lining up with TRBD2. V gave up 0 bases and J gave up 2 bases; unmatched junction bases: 3. The CDR3 totals 17 residues. Germline CDR1 is LGHNA and CDR2 is YNFKEQ. The CDR3 DNA reads as TGTGCCAGCAGCCAAGACGGGACTAGCGGGAGCGCCTACGAGCAGTACTTC. As protein: CASSQDGTSGSAYEQYF.

This sequence joins TRBV28 and TRBJ2-3, with TRBD2 as a possible D gene (5 bases). Germline assignment: CDR1 MDHEN and CDR2 SYDVKM. CDR3 length: 17 amino acids. V dropped 3 bases and J dropped 0 bases, with 16 bases sitting between them. In DNA form, the CDR3 reads TGTGCCAGCAGTTTCGCCGGGGTTGGCGGTAGCACAGATACGCAGTATTTT. It yields the protein CASSFAGVGGSTDTQYF.

The V call is TRBV11-2, the J call TRBJ2-4, with D perhaps TRBD1 (5 bases). Germline CDR1 and CDR2: SGHAT and FQNNGV. CDR3 length: 16 residues. V lost 2 bases and J 0 bases, leaving 11 bases between the germline ends. CDR3 amino acids: CASSLRSGIAKNIQYF. In nucleotides, the CDR3 is TGTGCCAGCAGCTTACGTTCAGGGATAGCCAAAAACATTCAGTACTTC. The full variable domain, rest sourced from reference TRBV11-2 and TRBJ2-4, is EAGVAQSPRYKIIEKRQSVAFWCNPISGHATLYWYQQILGQGPKLLIQFQNNGVVDDSQLPKDRFSAERLKGVDSTLKIQPAKLEDSAVYLCASSLRSGIAKNIQYFGAGTRLSVL.

As regards this clone: Other DNA sequences in this specimen translate into the identical CDR3. The CDR3 is CASSLGTGAYGYTF. As DNA, the CDR3 is TGTGCCAGCAGCTTGGGGACAGGGGCTTATGGCTACACCTTC. V is TRBV7-9 and J is TRBJ1-2, with TRBD1 matching over 10 bases. J was trimmed by 5 bases and V by 3 bases; bases with no gene match: 3. The CDR3 is 14 residues long. Per the germline V gene, CDR1 is SEHNR and CDR2 is FQNEAQ (reference sequence).

J is TRBJ2-2 and V is TRBV5-1; 7 bases line up with TRBD2. The V segment lost 2 bases and the J segment 2 bases; nucleotides outside the gene matches: 3. The CDR3 loop spans 15 amino acids. Per the germline V gene, CDR1 is SGHRS and CDR2 is YFSETQ. CDR3 amino acids: CASSLAGNNTGELFF. CDR3 nucleotide sequence: TGCGCCAGCAGCTTAGCGGGAAATAACACCGGGGAGCTGTTTTTT.

The chain recombines TRBV28 with TRBJ1-4; a weak D match, TRBD1 (5 bases). The CDR3 contains 13 residues. V was pared by 10 bases and J by 4 bases, with 13 bases between. Germline CDR1 is MDHEN and CDR2 is SYDVKM. CDR3 bases: TGTGCCACCACTGGGGGGGTTAATGAAAAACTGTTTTTT. It yields the protein CATTGGVNEKLFF.

The chain recombines TRBV11-2 with TRBJ2-7; the D is unclear. The CDR3 extends over 14 amino acids. Looked up from germline, CDR1 is SGHAT and CDR2 is FQNNGV. Trimming removed 4 bases at V and 1 base at J, with 11 bases between. The DNA for the CDR3 is TGTGCCAGCAGCTCGATTCGGGTTTCCTACGAGCAGTACTTC. Translating it yields CASSSIRVSYEQYF.

The chain combines TRBV5-4 with TRBJ1-1; a weak D match, TRBD1 (5 bases). Germline-derived CDR1 and CDR2 are SGHNT and YYREEE (reference sequence). The V end was cut by 4 bases, the J end by 0 bases, with 10 bases between. The CDR3 is made up of 14 amino acids. As DNA, the CDR3 is TGTGCCAGCAGCAAACAGGCGTTGAACACTGAAGCTTTCTTT. It codes for CASSKQALNTEAFF.

The chain combines TRBV4-3 with TRBJ2-7; 11 positions match TRBD2. The CDR3 runs to 17 residues. CDR1 and CDR2 (germline): LGHNA, YSLEER. After removal of 1 base from V and 4 bases from J, the junction contained 9 bases not matched to a gene. CDR3 bases: TGCGCCAGCAGCCAAGGCCTAGCGGGAGGTCCCTTTTACGAGCAGTACTTC. It codes for CASSQGLAGGPFYEQYF.

With respect to this clone: Other DNA sequences in the sample encode the same CDR3. The CDR3 coding sequence is TGCAGCGTTGAAGATCGGGACAGGGGAGAGACCCAGTACTTC. It yields the protein CSVEDRDRGETQYF. The rearrangement uses TRBV29-1 and TRBJ2-5, with 10 bases that match TRBD1. The CDR3 contains 14 residues. CDR1 SQVTM and CDR2 ANQGSEA come from the germline V gene. V lost 0 bases and J lost 4; bases outside the gene matches: 2. Combining the CDR3 with reference TRBV29-1 and TRBJ2-5 gives the whole variable domain SAVISQKPSRDICQRGTSLTIQCQVDSQVTMMFWYRQQPGQSLTLIATANQGSEATYESGFVIDKFPISRPNLTFSTLTVSNMSPEDSSIYLCSVEDRDRGETQYFGPGTRLLVL.

Here the CDR3 DNA reads TGTGCCAGCAGCGGATCTACTCCGGGACAGGGTGTCAATGAGCAGTTCTTC. Encoded protein: CASSGSTPGQGVNEQFF. This sequence joins TRBV11-2 and TRBJ2-1, with 9 bases aligning to TRBD1. CDR1 is SGHAT, CDR2 FQNNGV, per germline. The CDR3 is made up of 17 amino acids. The trim removed 5 bases at V and 6 bases at J, leaving 14 bases unmatched.

The chain couples TRBV11-1 to TRBJ2-7, with D perhaps matching TRBD1 (5 bases). CDR1 is SGHAT and CDR2 is FQDESV in the germline V gene (reference sequence). The CDR3 has 18 amino acids. The germline V and J ends were trimmed by 3 bases and 0 bases, with 21 bases remaining between them. DNA of the CDR3: TGTGCCAGCAGCTTTGCTAGTCTAGGACACGATAGCTCCTACGAGCAGTACTTC. It translates to CASSFASLGHDSSYEQYF.

The chain links TRBV11-2 to TRBJ2-7, with 11 positions matching TRBD1. Trimming removed 4 bases from V and 6 bases from J; junction bases left unmatched: 5. The CDR3 length is 14 residues. Germline CDR1 is SGHAT and CDR2 is FQNNGV. CDR3 sequence reads: CASSSGQGAPEQYF. CDR3 DNA: TGTGCCAGCAGCTCCGGACAGGGGGCACCCGAGCAGTACTTC.

The V and J genes are TRBV30 and TRBJ2-7; 10 positions agree with TRBD2. This CDR3 is built from 15 residues. Germline V CDR1 and CDR2: GTSNPN, SVGIG (reference sequence). The ends lost 4 bases at V and 2 bases at J; junction bases unmatched: 8. Here the CDR3 reads CAWTLAGGRTYEQYF. CDR3 bases: TGTGCCTGGACTTTAGCGGGAGGCCGAACCTACGAGCAGTACTTC.

This chain links TRBV6-1 with TRBJ1-1; the match to TRBD1 covers 11 bases. The CDR3 covers 16 residues. CDR1 MNHNS and CDR2 SASEGT come from the germline V gene. Trimming at V came to 1 base and at J to 4 bases, leaving 5 bases not matched to a gene. The CDR3 coding sequence is TGTGCCAGCAGTGAAGTATCAGGGACAGGGGGCACTGAAGCTTTCTTT. The encoded protein is CASSEVSGTGGTEAFF.

The genes are TRBV5-1 and TRBJ2-1; 10 positions agree with TRBD2. The CDR3 runs to 14 residues. V shed 5 bases and J 4 bases; nucleotides not matched to a gene: 3. Per the germline V gene, CDR1 is SGHRS and CDR2 is YFSETQ. Here the CDR3 reads CASSRTSGYNEQFF. Here the CDR3 DNA reads TGCGCCAGCAGTCGGACTAGCGGATACAATGAGCAGTTCTTC.

DNA of the CDR3: TGTGCCAGCGGTAAGCGCCCGGGGACCTACAATGAGCAGTTCTTC. It codes for CASGKRPGTYNEQFF. The V call is TRBV7-2, the J call TRBJ2-1; tentatively, D is TRBD2 (5 bases). V gave up 8 bases and J gave up 2 bases, with 16 bases separating them. CDR3 size: 15 residues. Germline CDR1 SGHTA, CDR2 FQGNSA.

This chain uses TRBV15 with TRBJ2-2; 10 bases map to TRBD2. The CDR3 consists of 17 residues. Germline V gene data show CDR1 as LNHNV and CDR2 as YYDKDF (reference sequence). Trimming at V came to 0 bases and at J to 2 bases, leaving 3 bases not matched to a gene. The CDR3 reads CATSREGLARNTGELFF. CDR3 sequence (DNA): TGTGCCACCAGCAGAGAGGGACTAGCGAGAAACACCGGGGAGCTGTTTTTT.